These 24 T cell receptor beta chains originate from one sample sequenced in a study of blood T cell repertoires in COVID-19. Assay used: immunoSEQ multiplex PCR; TCRdb lists only in-frame clones, some missing. This sample has about 140,000 clones, with approximately 85% found just once. Specimen: peripheral blood. The receptors come from a woman of 80 years or more with acute or convalescent COVID-19.

This chain links TRBV6-5 with TRBJ1-4; no definite D call. The V end was cut by 7 bases, the J end by 4 bases, with 10 bases between. This CDR3 is built from 13 residues. The germline gives CDR1 MNHEY, CDR2 SVGAGI. Here the CDR3 DNA reads TGTGCCAGCAAAGGACTTATTAATGAAAAACTGTTTTTT. This encodes CASKGLINEKLFF.

The chain has TRBV4-1 and TRBJ1-1; TRBD1 is a possible D gene (5 bases). Germline V gene lookup returns CDR1 MGHRA and CDR2 YSYEKL. V dropped 4 bases and J dropped 1 base, with 13 bases sitting between them. The CDR3 is 15 residues long. This CDR3 reads CASSLLDRKNTEAFF. CDR3 in DNA: TGCGCCAGCAGCCTCCTAGACAGAAAGAACACTGAAGCTTTCTTT.

The CDR3 is CASSLGFFIGQGYEQYF. The DNA for the CDR3 is TGTGCCAGCAGCTTGGGTTTCTTTATCGGACAGGGCTACGAGCAGTACTTC. The rearrangement uses TRBV5-5 and TRBJ2-7, with TRBD1 matching over 8 bases. CDR1 is SGHKS and CDR2 is YYEKEE in the germline V gene (reference sequence). This CDR3 comprises 17 residues. V lost 0 bases and J lost 3; bases outside the gene matches: 11.

To note about this clone: Additional DNA sequences in this sample encode the identical CDR3. The V and J genes are TRBV18 and TRBJ1-1, with 11 bases that match TRBD1. The CDR3 spans 18 residues. Germline CDR1 KGHSH, CDR2 LQKENI. The V gene end was trimmed by 2 bases and the J gene end by 0 bases; junction bases not matched to a gene: 8. The CDR3 spells CASSPLQDRGLLNTEAFF. The CDR3 DNA reads as TGTGCCAGCTCACCATTGCAGGACAGGGGGCTTTTGAACACTGAAGCTTTCTTT.

The V call is TRBV5-1, the J call TRBJ2-1; 8 positions agree with TRBD2. Germline V gene lookup returns CDR1 SGHRS and CDR2 YFSETQ. The junction had 8 bases not matched to a gene; V was cut back by 4 bases and J by 8 bases. The CDR3 runs 14 residues. DNA of the CDR3: TGCGCCAGCAGCCTCCCAGCGGGAGTATATGAGCAGTTCTTC. It translates to CASSLPAGVYEQFF.

The chain links TRBV9 to TRBJ2-1; 7 nucleotides match TRBD2. V lost 5 bases, J lost 0 bases, and 5 bases stayed unmatched. The CDR3 loop spans 15 amino acids. Germline CDR1 and CDR2: SGDLS and YYNGEE. CDR3 nucleotides: TGTGCCAGCAGACCCACGGGAGGCTCCTACAATGAGCAGTTCTTC. Amino acids: CASRPTGGSYNEQFF.

This clone was recorded only once. The gene calls are TRBV6-5 and TRBJ2-7; D is perhaps TRBD1 (5 bases). Germline V gene data show CDR1 as MNHEY and CDR2 as SVGAGI. Trimming removed 6 bases from V and 3 bases from J, with 15 bases in between. There are 14 residues in the CDR3. CDR3 loop: CASRKQVGIYEQYF. DNA for the CDR3: TGTGCCAGCAGAAAACAGGTGGGGATCTACGAGCAGTACTTC.

The CDR3 spells CASSLGGIGKTQYF. Here the CDR3 DNA reads TGTGCCAGCAGTTTAGGGGGTATCGGAAAGACCCAGTACTTC. This chain connects TRBV5-5 to TRBJ2-5, with D possibly being TRBD1 (6 bases). This CDR3 is 14 amino acids long. Looked up from germline, CDR1 is SGHKS and CDR2 is YYEKEE (reference sequence). V shed 5 bases and J shed 6 bases, with 17 bases lying between them.

CDR3 loop: CASSGQGSNEQFF. DNA of the CDR3: TGTGCCAGCAGTGGACAGGGGAGCAATGAGCAGTTCTTC. The V gene is TRBV2, the J gene TRBJ2-1, with TRBD1 matching over 8 bases. The CDR3 contains 13 residues. Germline CDR1 reads SNHLY; CDR2 reads FYNNEI. Unmatched junction bases numbered 2, after V lost 4 bases and J lost 6 bases.

J is TRBJ2-7 and V is TRBV2, with a tentative D call TRBD2 (6 bases). CDR3 length: 13 amino acids. V was cut by 2 bases and J by 10 bases, with 15 bases left in between. Looked up from germline, CDR1 is SNHLY and CDR2 is FYNNEI. CDR3 protein: CASSEYRGTIQYF. The CDR3 DNA is TGTGCCAGCAGTGAATATCGGGGGACGATCCAGTACTTC.

This chain joins TRBV5-4 and TRBJ2-1; maybe TRBD2 (5 bases). Germline V gene sequence: CDR1 SGHNT, CDR2 YYREEE (reference sequence). The CDR3 contains 15 residues. V lost 2 bases, J lost 5 bases, and 14 bases lay in between. CDR3 residues: CASSFDGIGDNEQFF. The CDR3 DNA sequence: TGTGCCAGCAGCTTTGACGGGATCGGGGACAATGAGCAGTTCTTC.

V gene TRBV28 combines with J gene TRBJ2-7; TRBD2 matches 8 bases. V was clipped by 8 bases and J by 3 bases; unmatched bases: 6. The CDR3 covers 13 residues. Germline lookup yields CDR1 MDHEN and CDR2 SYDVKM. The CDR3 nucleotides read TGTGCCAGCGGGATGAGCGGGAGCTACGAGCAGTACTTC. Protein sequence: CASGMSGSYEQYF.

V usage is TRBV18 and J usage is TRBJ1-4, with D uncertain. V was shortened by 2 bases and J by 0 bases, with 4 bases between the two germline ends. The germline gives CDR1 KGHSH, CDR2 LQKENI. The CDR3 runs to 14 residues. Written as DNA, the CDR3 is TGTGCCAGCTCACCAGGAGCAACTAATGAAAAACTGTTTTTT. Protein sequence: CASSPGATNEKLFF.

The V gene is TRBV9, the J gene TRBJ1-2; 7 bases align to TRBD1. Germline V gene lookup returns CDR1 SGDLS and CDR2 YYNGEE. The junction had 3 bases not matched to a gene; V was cut back by 3 bases and J by 4 bases. The CDR3 is 13 residues long. The CDR3 region has the DNA TGTGCCAGCAGCGGACAGGGAATCTATGGCTACACCTTC. Protein sequence: CASSGQGIYGYTF.

This chain links TRBV6-5 with TRBJ1-1; perhaps TRBD1 as D (6 bases). The V gene lost 7 bases and the J gene lost 1 base, with 13 bases spanning the gap. Looked up from germline, CDR1 is MNHEY and CDR2 is SVGAGI. The CDR3 extends over 14 amino acids. CDR3 loop: CASNQGRRNTEAFF. In DNA, the CDR3 is TGTGCCAGCAACCAGGGGCGAAGGAACACTGAAGCTTTCTTT.

The chain uses TRBV4-2 and TRBJ2-7; 10 bases match TRBD2. This CDR3 is 14 amino acids long. In germline, CDR1 is LGHNA, CDR2 YNFKEQ. V shed 4 bases and J 5 bases; nucleotides not matched to a gene: 5. The CDR3 coding sequence is TGTGCCAGCAGCCTGCCGGGACTAGCGAACGAGCAGTACTTC. Its translation is CASSLPGLANEQYF.

The chain is built from TRBV5-4 and TRBJ2-7, with a tentative D call TRBD1 (5 bases). Looked up from germline, CDR1 is SGHNT and CDR2 is YYREEE (reference sequence). The V end was cut by 5 bases, the J end by 0 bases, with 9 bases between. There are 13 residues in the CDR3. The CDR3 DNA follows: TGTGCCAGCAGGGACACAAACTCCTACGAGCAGTACTTC. It is translated as CASRDTNSYEQYF.

The V and J genes are TRBV27 and TRBJ2-4; no firm D call. Germline lookup yields CDR1 MNHEY and CDR2 SMNVEV (reference sequence). V lost 4 bases and J 9 bases, leaving 25 bases between the germline ends. The CDR3 runs 17 residues. As DNA, the CDR3 is TGTGCCAGCAGTTCACAGACACCATGGCCTTATGGATTCATTCAGTACTTC. Protein product: CASSSQTPWPYGFIQYF.

The chain uses TRBV28 and TRBJ1-6; 9 bases agree with TRBD1. This CDR3 has 17 amino acids. V shed 3 bases and J 3 bases; nucleotides not matched to a gene: 6. CDR1 is MDHEN, CDR2 SYDVKM, per germline. CDR3 residues: CASSFKDRGFYNSPLHF. The CDR3 DNA sequence: TGTGCCAGCAGTTTTAAGGACAGGGGATTCTATAATTCACCCCTCCACTTT.

Here the CDR3 reads CASSVASLSEQYF. The CDR3 coding sequence is TGTGCCAGCAGCGTAGCTAGTTTGTCCGAGCAGTACTTC. V is TRBV9 and J is TRBJ2-7, with no clear D. V dropped 0 bases and J dropped 6 bases, with 10 bases sitting between them. From germline, CDR1 is SGDLS and CDR2 YYNGEE. CDR3 length equals 13 residues. Variable domain in full (rest from reference TRBV9 and TRBJ2-7): DSGVTQTPKHLITATGQRVTLRCSPRSGDLSVYWYQQSLDQGLQFLIQYYNGEERAKGNILERFSAQQFPDLHSELNLSSLELGDSALYFCASSVASLSEQYFGPGTRLTVT.

The V and J genes are TRBV28 and TRBJ2-7; 8 bases align to TRBD1. The CDR3 extends over 14 amino acids. V shed 5 bases, J shed 5 bases, and the junction held 8 bases outside the gene matches. Germline CDR1 MDHEN, CDR2 SYDVKM. CDR3 sequence (DNA): TGTGCCAGCAGTCCAGTCGGACAGGGCCACGAGCAGTACTTC. Its protein product is CASSPVGQGHEQYF.

The chain employs TRBV7-4 and TRBJ2-7; D is unresolved. Germline assignment: CDR1 SGHVT and CDR2 SQSDAQ. CDR3 size: 8 residues. V lost 8 bases to trimming and J lost 7 bases, with 3 bases between them. CDR3 loop: CASLEQYF. As DNA, the CDR3 is TGTGCCAGCTTAGAGCAGTACTTC.

This chain connects TRBV7-2 to TRBJ1-5; D may be TRBD1 (5 bases). Looked up from germline, CDR1 is SGHTA and CDR2 is FQGNSA. The CDR3 extends over 15 amino acids. V was cut by 5 bases and J by 0 bases, with 11 bases left in between. The CDR3 loop reads CASSDSFYSNQPQHF. The CDR3 bases are TGTGCCAGCAGCGACAGCTTCTATAGCAATCAGCCCCAGCATTTT.

The chain couples TRBV4-2 to TRBJ2-2; possible D gene TRBD2, 6 bases. The CDR3 spans 15 residues. In germline, CDR1 is LGHNA, CDR2 YNFKEQ. Trimming removed 4 bases at V and 6 bases at J, with 15 bases between. Written as DNA, the CDR3 is TGTGCCAGCAGCCCTTCCAGGTCGGGGGCCGGGGAGCTGTTTTTT. Translated: CASSPSRSGAGELFF.